This record concerns one TCR beta chain sequence. This clone was seen a few times. No antigen is known for it. Nothing much larger sits one base from this clone, and base qualities are not available. Receptor libraries were prepared by the immunoSEQ multiplex PCR assay. RNA was extracted from all samples and reverse transcribed into cDNA as template for TCR sequencing. SuperScript III was used for first-strand cDNA synthesis, primed with a 2:1 mix of oligo-dT and random hexamers. A synthetic immune receptor repertoire was used to gauge amplification bias, and whatever bias remained was removed computationally. In the source study's methods: Raw reads were preprocessed for error removal, and CDR3 was defined according to IMGT conventions as running from the conserved cysteine to phenylalanine. Clonality was computed as 1 minus the Shannon entropy, with the entropy normalized by log2 of the number of productive unique TCRs. Whether scalp clones were CD4 or CD8 was inferred by matching scalp TCRbeta sequences against CD4 and CD8 repertoires sorted from blood. Imported from immuneACCESS, the table was reduced by TCRdb to in-frame sequences with V and J called. These copies leave out some clones; in studies compared against another copy, an unresolved V gene accounts for under half, and the cause of the remainder is not known. Clone size and the V and J calls come from that table; the DNA yielded D and trimming. The sample table holds about 91,000 clones, of which 40% to 55% were seen once. Approximately 0.79% of the sample goes to the ten largest clones.

The sample originates from a study of CD8+ T cells in alopecia areata (dated by TCRdb to the late 2010s). Broadly, across the study: Treated patients were enrolled in an open-label pilot trial of oral tofacitinib at 5 to 10 mg twice daily for moderate-to-severe alopecia areata. Clonality in the scalp was compared among normal scalp (n=4), patchy alopecia areata scalp (n=8), and alopecia totalis/universalis scalp (n=8). RNA came from the PAXgene miRNA kit for fixed scalp, the miRNeasy kit for PBMCs, and the RNeasy kit for mouse skin. Scalp tissue and sorted CD4+ and CD8+ peripheral blood T cells from patchy and totalis/universalis alopecia areata patients and from healthy controls were covered by human TCRbeta sequencing. High-throughput TCRbeta sequencing was used to examine T cell clonal expansion in alopecia areata in both the C3H/HeJ mouse model and human patients. Biopsies were taken from tofacitinib-treated patients at baseline and at 4 and 24 weeks of treatment, and a later scalp biopsy was taken in several of the tofacitinib-treated patients. Tofacitinib was administered for 6 to 18 months, and 6 months of follow-up off drug were then conducted to assess delayed response and recurrence. Amplification of TCRbeta CDR3 regions was done by immunoSEQ multiplex PCR using 35 Vbeta forward primers and 13 Jbeta reverse primers. Findings and caveats that apply to the study as a whole: TCR sequences shared between patients were less clear than in mice, possibly partly because of HLA diversity in the patient population. Resident alphabeta T cells in normal human skin are also sequenced, complicating scalp TCR repertoire analysis, unlike mouse skin dominated by gammadelta T cells. Higher clonality and more expanded CD8+ clones were observed in lesional scalp than in normal scalp, particularly in alopecia totalis/universalis, a finding suggestive of antigenic drive.

Lesional scalp punch biopsies and peripheral blood were collected from alopecia areata patients. PBMCs were isolated by density centrifugation and stained for CD3, CD4 and CD8, after which CD4+ and CD8+ T cells were sorted on a FACSAria. Spanning cysteine to phenylalanine, the CDR3 consists of 14 amino acids. Only the CDR3 region is kept as DNA, spanning 42 bases read in frame from base 1. V is clipped by 4 bases and J by 4 bases, and the sequence between their germline boundaries is 11 bases long. The sequence links TRBV23-1 to TRBJ1-3; the D gene remains uncertain. TRBV23-1 is given ORF status, its function remaining uncertain. Sequences were obtained from CD4+ T cells sorted from blood. The receptor was derived from a human donor with alopecia areata. CDR3 sequence: CASSLLPGGNTIYF. In nucleotide form, the sequence is TGCGCCAGCAGTCTCCTTCCGGGAGGAAACACCATATATTTT.